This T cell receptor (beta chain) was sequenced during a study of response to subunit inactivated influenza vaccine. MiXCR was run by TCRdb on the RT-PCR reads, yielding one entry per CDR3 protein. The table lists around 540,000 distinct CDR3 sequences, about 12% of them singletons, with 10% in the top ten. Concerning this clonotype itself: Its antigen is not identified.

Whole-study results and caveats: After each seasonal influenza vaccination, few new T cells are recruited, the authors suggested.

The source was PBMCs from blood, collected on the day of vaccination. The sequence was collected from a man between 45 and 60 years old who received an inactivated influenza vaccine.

The chain's CDR3 is CASSFSLAGDSYEQYF. The CDR3 nucleotides read TGTGCCAGCAGTTTCTCGCTAGCGGGAGATTCCTACGAGCAGTACTTC. This sequence joins TRBV12-3 or TRBV12-4 and TRBJ2-7, with 10 bases matching TRBD2. The CDR3 length is 16 residues. V lost 3 bases, J lost 1 base, and 6 bases stayed unmatched.